One and the same sample provided the 5 T cell receptor beta chains below, sequenced in a study of cytomegalovirus exposure and HLA in healthy donors. It was with 60 Vbeta and 13 Jbeta primers that the PCR ran. TCRdb's table, derived via immunoSEQ multiplex PCR, lists solely in-frame clones and lacks some. The sample lists 150,000 to 200,000 clones; about four fifths were seen once. The sequencing sample was made of PBMCs. These receptors all stem from a young woman in good health and CMV-seropositive.

The chain employs TRBV4-1 and TRBJ1-2; 8 positions agree with TRBD1. The germline V gene has CDR1 MGHRA and CDR2 YSYEKL. V trimming: 1 base; J trimming: 6 bases; junction bases outside the gene matches: 4. The CDR3 length is 14 residues. Written as DNA, the CDR3 is TGCGCCAGCAGCCAAGTTGACAGGGGCCATGGCTACACCTTC. Its translation is CASSQVDRGHGYTF.

The genes are TRBV13 and TRBJ2-5, with D unresolved. V was pared by 5 bases and J by 4 bases, with 17 bases between. Germline V gene lookup returns CDR1 PRHDT and CDR2 FYEKMQ (reference sequence). CDR3 length: 15 residues. The CDR3 protein is CASSPVGRSIETQYF. CDR3 sequence (DNA): TGTGCCAGCAGCCCGGTCGGCAGGTCCATAGAGACCCAGTACTTC. Complete variable domain (other parts from reference TRBV13 and TRBJ2-5): AAGVIQSPRHLIKEKRETATLKCYPIPRHDTVYWYQQGPGQDPQFLISFYEKMQSDKGSIPDRFSAQQFSDYHSELNMSSLELGDSALYFCASSPVGRSIETQYFGPGTRLLVL.

The rearrangement uses TRBV4-1 and TRBJ1-2; no clear D. This CDR3 has 15 amino acids. Germline V gene sequence: CDR1 MGHRA, CDR2 YSYEKL. Trimming took off 4 bases at V and 8 bases at J, with 20 bases between the two ends. The CDR3 here is CASSPLMREHHGYTF. Written as DNA, the CDR3 is TGCGCCAGCAGCCCGCTCATGAGAGAGCATCACGGCTACACCTTC.

CDR3 coding DNA: TGTGCCAGCAGCACCCCGGGACAGGAAGCTTTCTTT. Its protein is CASSTPGQEAFF. The chain links TRBV5-4 to TRBJ1-1; 7 positions agree with TRBD1. The germline CDR1 and CDR2 sequences are SGHNT and YYREEE (reference sequence). This CDR3 contains 12 residues. With V trimmed by 4 bases and J by 8 bases, 5 bases remained unmatched.

This chain links TRBV7-8 with TRBJ2-7; D ambiguous. The CDR3 sequence is 16 residues long. Looked up from germline, CDR1 is SGHVS and CDR2 is FQNEAQ. V dropped 1 base and J dropped 2 bases, with 15 bases sitting between them. In DNA, the CDR3 is TGTGCCAGCAGCTTAGTTGGGTTCAGCGCCGCCTACGAGCAGTACTTC. Residues: CASSLVGFSAAYEQYF.